These 17 T cell receptor beta chains share one sample of origin, sequenced in a study of neoadjuvant anti-PD-1 for oral cavity cancer (dated by TCRdb to about 2021). Per the publication, the time point label means: after neoadjuvant nivolumab, at surgical resection. Libraries were prepared through the immunoSEQ multiplex PCR assay. What TCRdb holds here is the immuneACCESS table cut down to in-frame rearrangements. Part of the clones is not present; checked against another copy, under half of the missing clones reflect an unresolved V gene, and the others are unexplained. For this sample there are about 68,000 clones; approximately 81% appear just once. Of the sample, 3% to 3.5% falls within the top ten clones. Sequenced material: PBMCs, taken after nivolumab (anti-PD-1) treatment. These receptor sequences come from a person between 40 and 85 years old with oral cavity squamous cell carcinoma.

The genes are TRBV18 and TRBJ1-1; no clear D. The CDR3 sequence is 15 residues long. The V end was cut by 0 bases, the J end by 4 bases, with 12 bases between. Germline values: CDR1 KGHSH, CDR2 LQKENI. The DNA of the CDR3 is TGTGCCAGCTCACCACCGAGGATTGACCCCACTGAAGCTTTCTTT. Protein: CASSPPRIDPTEAFF.

The chain links TRBV29-1 to TRBJ2-7; D is tentatively TRBD1 or TRBD2 (6 bases each). The CDR3 runs to 13 residues. Trimming removed 4 bases at V and 3 bases at J, with 13 bases between. Germline lookup yields CDR1 SQVTM and CDR2 ANQGSEA. The CDR3 DNA sequence: TGCAGCGTTGGTCTAGGGGGAGGCTACGAGCAGTACTTC. It yields the protein CSVGLGGGYEQYF.

The chain couples TRBV5-1 to TRBJ2-1; 11 bases fit TRBD2. Germline V CDR1 and CDR2: SGHRS, YFSETQ. This CDR3 is 17 amino acids long. The ends lost 3 bases at V and 2 bases at J; junction bases unmatched: 7. The CDR3 DNA reads TGCGCCAGCAGCTCGCCGCTAGCGGGAGGAGCCTACAATGAGCAGTTCTTC. Its protein is CASSSPLAGGAYNEQFF. Variable domain in full (rest from reference TRBV5-1 and TRBJ2-1): KAGVTQTPRYLIKTRGQQVTLSCSPISGHRSVSWYQQTPGQGLQFLFEYFSETQRNKGNFPGRFSGRQFSNSRSEMNVSTLELGDSALYLCASSSPLAGGAYNEQFFGPGTRLTVL.

The V gene is TRBV28, the J gene TRBJ1-4; tentatively, D is TRBD1 (6 bases). Germline V gene sequence: CDR1 MDHEN, CDR2 SYDVKM. Trimming removed 9 bases at V and 4 bases at J, with 9 bases between. This CDR3 is built from 12 residues. The CDR3 region has the DNA TGTGCCAGTTGGGGACATAATGAAAAACTGTTTTTT. It yields the protein CASWGHNEKLFF.

The V call is TRBV7-2, the J call TRBJ2-3, with D unclear. The CDR3 extends over 14 amino acids. V shed 5 bases and J shed 0 bases, with 9 bases lying between them. Germline loops: CDR1 SGHTA, CDR2 FQGNSA. The CDR3 sequence: CASSLGLSTDTQYF. DNA for the CDR3: TGTGCCAGCAGCCTTGGGCTTAGCACAGATACGCAGTATTTT.

This chain joins TRBV5-6 and TRBJ2-3, with D hard to call. The V and J ends lost 2 bases and 0 bases respectively, with 13 bases between them. The CDR3 consists of 16 residues. Per germline, CDR1 SGHDT and CDR2 YYEEEE. CDR3 in amino acids: CASSFKSVLSTDTQYF. The CDR3 bases are TGTGCCAGCAGCTTTAAATCGGTCCTGAGCACAGATACGCAGTATTTT. Supplemented by reference TRBV5-6 and TRBJ2-3, the full variable domain reads DAGVTQSPTHLIKTRGQQVTLRCSPKSGHDTVSWYQQALGQGPQFIFQYYEEEERQRGNFPDRFSGHQFPNYSSELNVNALLLGDSALYLCASSFKSVLSTDTQYFGPGTRLTVL.

J is TRBJ1-4 and V is TRBV2; D might be TRBD1 (6 bases). The germline gives CDR1 SNHLY, CDR2 FYNNEI. The CDR3 is made up of 14 amino acids. The germline V and J ends were trimmed by 6 bases and 7 bases, with 15 bases remaining between them. The CDR3 DNA is TGTGCCAGCAGGATACAGGGCGTTGCTGAAAAACTGTTTTTT. Amino acids: CASRIQGVAEKLFF.

This chain's CDR3 is CAWSFQGPKTQYF. CDR3 bases: TGTGCCTGGAGCTTTCAGGGCCCGAAGACCCAGTACTTC. The gene calls are TRBV30 and TRBJ2-5, with a weak D call TRBD1 (5 bases). Germline-derived CDR1 and CDR2 are GTSNPN and SVGIG (reference sequence). V gave up 3 bases and J gave up 6 bases, with 14 bases separating them. The CDR3 runs to 13 residues.

In its sample, this clone was seen a few times. The chain couples TRBV19 to TRBJ2-1, with a weak D call TRBD1 (6 bases). Per the germline V gene, CDR1 is LNHDA and CDR2 is SQIVND (reference sequence). V lost 2 bases and J 6 bases, leaving 17 bases between the germline ends. The CDR3 extends over 16 amino acids. CDR3 DNA sequence: TGTGCCAGTAGTATAATGGCAGGGGACCAACTCAATGAGCAGTTCTTC. Its protein is CASSIMAGDQLNEQFF.

V and J are TRBV6-5 and TRBJ2-1, with 7 bases identical to TRBD2. Per the germline V gene, CDR1 is MNHEY and CDR2 is SVGAGI. Unmatched junction bases numbered 7, after V lost 6 bases and J lost 5 bases. The CDR3 is 14 residues long. The CDR3 reads CASSLGRSNNEQFF. The CDR3 coding sequence is TGTGCCAGCAGCCTCGGGAGGTCAAACAATGAGCAGTTCTTC.

CDR3 amino acids: CASTKAGEVGKTQYF. The CDR3 coding sequence is TGTGCCAGCACCAAAGCGGGAGAGGTCGGAAAGACCCAGTACTTC. The gene calls are TRBV28 and TRBJ2-5, with 8 bases fitting TRBD2. The V segment lost 7 bases and the J segment 6 bases; nucleotides outside the gene matches: 13. The CDR3 covers 15 residues. Germline values: CDR1 MDHEN, CDR2 SYDVKM.

This clone was observed a few times. The chain carries TRBV28 and TRBJ1-5; D is perhaps TRBD1 (5 bases). Per germline, CDR1 MDHEN and CDR2 SYDVKM. V lost 6 bases and J 2 bases, leaving 14 bases between the germline ends. The CDR3 totals 15 residues. CDR3 sequence reads: CASRAGPTGNQPQHF. Written as DNA, the CDR3 is TGTGCCAGCAGGGCAGGCCCGACAGGCAATCAGCCCCAGCATTTT. The variable domain in full, completed from reference TRBV28 and TRBJ1-5, reads DVKVTQSSRYLVKRTGEKVFLECVQDMDHENMFWYRQDPGLGLRLIYFSYDVKMKEKGDIPEGYSVSREKKERFSLILESASTNQTSMYLCASRAGPTGNQPQHFGDGTRLSIL.

This clone was observed a few times. The rearrangement links TRBV2 to TRBJ2-1; tentatively, D is TRBD1 (5 bases). This CDR3 has 15 residues. Germline assignment: CDR1 SNHLY and CDR2 FYNNEI. V lost 6 bases and J 8 bases, leaving 20 bases between the germline ends. CDR3 sequence: CASRGPMIRRDEQFF. The CDR3 DNA reads as TGTGCCAGCAGGGGGCCGATGATACGTAGGGATGAGCAGTTCTTC.

This clone was counted a single time. The rearrangement joins TRBV11-2 to TRBJ2-7, with D perhaps matching TRBD2 (5 bases). Germline values: CDR1 SGHAT, CDR2 FQNNGV. This CDR3 region has 13 residues. Trimming took off 5 bases at V and 4 bases at J, with 12 bases between the two ends. The CDR3 sequence: CASSRGSVYEQYF. The CDR3 coding sequence is TGTGCCAGCAGCCGGGGATCGGTGTACGAGCAGTACTTC.

The chain employs TRBV28 and TRBJ2-5; maybe TRBD1 (6 bases). Germline loops: CDR1 MDHEN, CDR2 SYDVKM. This CDR3 region has 13 residues. V lost 6 bases, J lost 5 bases, and 13 bases lay in between. The CDR3 loop reads CASSMLTGETQYF. The CDR3 DNA reads TGTGCCAGCAGCATGTTAACAGGGGAGACCCAGTACTTC.

The V call is TRBV10-3, the J call TRBJ1-2, with 7 bases lining up with TRBD1. This CDR3 has 14 residues. Germline trimming cut 7 bases from V and 1 base from J; bases unmatched to any gene: 6. In germline, CDR1 is ENHRY, CDR2 SYGVKD. CDR3 protein: CAITGGTVNYGYTF. CDR3 sequence (DNA): TGTGCCATCACGGGTGGGACAGTTAACTATGGCTACACCTTC.

In regard to this clone: An end of the junction differs from the germline gene, which may be a read error. The chain uses TRBV2 and TRBJ2-7, with 13 bases identical to TRBD2. The germline gives CDR1 SNHLY, CDR2 FYNNEI. The length of the CDR3 is 14 residues. The CDR3 here is CASSEVLTSGRSGF. CDR3 bases: TGTGCCAGCAGTGAAGTCCTGACTAGCGGGAGGTCCGGCTTC.